Listed below are T cell receptor beta chains from one sample, sequenced in a study of blood T cell repertoires in COVID-19. Data came from immunoSEQ multiplex PCR; TCRdb stores just in-frame clones and leaves some out. This sample yields more than 110,000 clones, of which approximately 80% are seen a single time; 5% to 7% belongs to the top ten. Material: PBMCs or T cells enriched from blood (not recorded which). The source is a woman in her forties or fifties who had recovered from COVID-19. Both conserved end residues are part of each CDR3. D genes are given only for firm matches. The size entry is marked missing in some rows and otherwise reads once, few, many or a size class.

abundance,v_gene,j_gene,d_gene,CDR3nt,CDR3aa
-,TRBV27,TRBJ1-1,TRBD1,TGTGCCAGCAGTCCCCCAGGGGGGATAGCGGAAGCTTTCTTT,CASSPPGGIAEAFF
-,TRBV7-2,TRBJ2-3,TRBD2,TGTGCCAGCAGCTTAACTAGCGGGGGAGATACGCAGTATTTT,CASSLTSGGDTQYF
-,TRBV20-1,TRBJ1-2,-,TGCAGTGCTAGCCCTTATGGCTACACCTTC,CSASPYGYTF
-,TRBV19,TRBJ1-2,TRBD1,TGTGCCAGTAGTATAGGGGGACAGCGTAACTATGGCTACACCTTC,CASSIGGQRNYGYTF
-,TRBV7-2,TRBJ2-7,-,TGTGCCAGCAGCTTAGGAGGGGCAGGGGGGATCTACGAGCAGTACTTC,CASSLGGAGGIYEQYF
few,TRBV20-1,TRBJ2-1,-,TGCAGTGCAAGGGGCGGTGAGCAGTTCTTC,CSARGGEQFF
-,TRBV6-4,TRBJ2-7,-,TGTGCCAGCAGTGCACCACCCATCTACTACGAGCAGTACTTC,CASSAPPIYYEQYF
-,TRBV19,TRBJ1-2,TRBD1,TGTGCCAGTAGGTCGGGACAGCATGGCTACACCTTC,CASRSGQHGYTF
-,TRBV9,TRBJ1-4,-,TGTGCCAGCAGCGGGGGCAACTTGGAAAAACTGTTTTTT,CASSGGNLEKLFF
few,TRBV6-5,TRBJ1-5,-,TGTGCCAGCAGAACTCAGGGAAGTCAGCCCCAGCATTTT,CASRTQGSQPQHF
-,TRBV7-9,TRBJ2-3,-,TGTGCCAGCAGCTTAGATGGGCGGGTCACAGATACGCAGTATTTT,CASSLDGRVTDTQYF
-,TRBV7-3,TRBJ2-2,TRBD1,TGTGCCAGCGAACCGGACAGGGGGTCCGGGGAGCTGTTTTTT,CASEPDRGSGELFF
once,TRBV25-1,TRBJ1-2,-,TGTGCCAGCAGTGAATATTTAGGAGACTATGGCTACACCTTC,CASSEYLGDYGYTF
-,TRBV19,TRBJ2-2,TRBD2,TGTGCCGTCGGGGGGGGGAACACCGGGGAGCTGTTTTTT,CAVGGGNTGELFF
-,TRBV19,TRBJ1-4,-,TGTGCCAGTAGTATAGGACAACGGGAAAAACTGTTTTTT,CASSIGQREKLFF
-,TRBV5-1,TRBJ1-1,TRBD1,TGCGCCAGCAGCTTGACCCTTAAAGGGACAGGGGACACTGAAGCTTTCTTT,CASSLTLKGTGDTEAFF
-,TRBV5-1,TRBJ1-1,TRBD1,TGCGCCAGCAGCTTGGACGACAGGGCGAACACTGAAGCTTTCTTT,CASSLDDRANTEAFF
few,TRBV19,TRBJ1-2,-,TGTGCCAGTAGTCCTAGGGGTTACAGTGGCTACACCTTC,CASSPRGYSGYTF
-,TRBV5-1,TRBJ1-4,TRBD1,TGCGCCAGCAGCGAACAGGGGGAGACACTGTTTTTT,CASSEQGETLFF
-,TRBV7-9,TRBJ1-1,-,TGTGCCAGCAGCTTAGAAACTCGGGGGACTGAAGCTTTCTTT,CASSLETRGTEAFF
-,TRBV5-6,TRBJ1-1,TRBD1,TGTGCCAGCAGCTACGACAGGGTGGGTGAAGCTTTCTTT,CASSYDRVGEAFF
once,TRBV7-9,TRBJ2-3,-,TGTGCCAGCAGCTTCTCACTGGAACCCAGGCGGTATTTT,CASSFSLEPRRYF
-,TRBV6-4,TRBJ2-2,TRBD1,TGTGCCAGCAGAGCAACCCGTTTTGGGACAGGAAACACCGGGGAGCTGTTTTTT,CASRATRFGTGNTGELFF
-,TRBV20-1,TRBJ2-3,TRBD2,TGCAGTGCTAGTGGCGGGGGACTAGCGGGGGTCTGGGCAGATACGCAGTATTTT,CSASGGGLAGVWADTQYF
-,TRBV12-3/TRBV12-4,TRBJ2-1,-,TGTGCCAGCAGTTTATGGGGGGAGGAGCAGTTCTTC,CASSLWGEEQFF
-,TRBV27,TRBJ1-6,TRBD1,TGTGCCAGCAGTTTTGGACAGGGGTTGTATAATTCACCCCTCCACTTT,CASSFGQGLYNSPLHF
few,TRBV27,TRBJ1-4,TRBD1,TGTGCCAGCAGTCGACAGGGAACTAATGAAAAACTGTTTTTT,CASSRQGTNEKLFF
-,TRBV5-1,TRBJ2-2,-,TGCGCCAGCAGCTTGGCCATTGGAGGGGATGTTCCCGGGGAGCTGTTTTTT,CASSLAIGGDVPGELFF
-,TRBV4-2,TRBJ1-4,-,TGTGCCAGCAGCCAAGATCTACGGGGAAAACTGTTTTTT,CASSQDLRGKLFF
-,TRBV7-9,TRBJ2-7,TRBD1,TGTGCCAGCAGCCCCGGGACAGGCGGTTACCAAGACTTC,CASSPGTGGYQDF
-,TRBV27,TRBJ1-1,-,TGTGCCAGCAGTTTCATGCGTAACACTGAAGCTTTCTTT,CASSFMRNTEAFF
-,TRBV28,TRBJ1-2,TRBD1,TGTGCCAGCAGTTTAAGGACAGGCTTCTATGGCTACACCTTC,CASSLRTGFYGYTF
-,TRBV28,TRBJ1-5,-,TGTGCCAGCACCTACCAGGGATTTGGCAATCAGCCCCAGCATTTT,CASTYQGFGNQPQHF
many,TRBV3-1/TRBV3-2,TRBJ2-2,TRBD1,TGTGCCAGCAGCCAGAACAGGGGTGAGGAGCTGTTTTTT,CASSQNRGEELFF
-,TRBV5-1,TRBJ2-2,TRBD1,TGCGCCAGCTCCCGGGACAGGGCGAACACCGGGGAGCTGTTTTTT,CASSRDRANTGELFF
-,TRBV7-9,TRBJ2-1,TRBD2,TGTGCCAGCAGCTTAGGCCTAGCGGGGGACAATGAGCAGTTCTTC,CASSLGLAGDNEQFF
-,TRBV29-1,TRBJ2-5,-,TGCAGCGTTGACGGCCAGCAGCTTGGAGACCAGTACTTC,CSVDGQQLGDQYF
many,TRBV28,TRBJ1-2,-,TGTGCCAGCAGTTTGGACCCCCAGGCGTCGGGGGGCTATGGCTACACCTTC,CASSLDPQASGGYGYTF
-,TRBV28,TRBJ1-5,TRBD1,TGTGCCAGCGGGACAGGGGGAAATCAGCCCCAGCATTTT,CASGTGGNQPQHF
-,TRBV27,TRBJ2-4,-,TGTGCCAGCAGTCCTGACAGAGTTGGGGTCAAAAACATTCAGTACTTC,CASSPDRVGVKNIQYF
-,TRBV2,TRBJ1-2,TRBD1,TGTGCCAGCAGCGCGCTGACAGGGAACTATGGCTACACCTTC,CASSALTGNYGYTF
-,TRBV5-1,TRBJ2-2,TRBD1,TGCGCTAGCAGCCCCAGGACAGGGGACACCGGGGAGCTGTTTTTT,CASSPRTGDTGELFF
few,TRBV6-4,TRBJ2-3,TRBD2,TGTGCCAGCAGTGAGGCAAGCGGGGGGGTAGATACGCAGTATTTT,CASSEASGGVDTQYF
-,TRBV7-2,TRBJ1-6,TRBD1,TGTGCCAGCAGCCCGGACAGGGCAGGGCTGGGTTCACCCCTCCACTTT,CASSPDRAGLGSPLHF
-,TRBV4-1,TRBJ1-2,-,TGCGCCAGCAGCCAAGGTGAGGAGACCTATGGCTACACCTTC,CASSQGEETYGYTF
-,TRBV6-5,TRBJ2-5,TRBD2,TGTGCCAGCACTCTAAGCGGGGGGGTAGAGACCCAGTACTTC,CASTLSGGVETQYF
once,TRBV14,TRBJ1-6,-,TGTGCCAGCAGCCTCACTGGGAGGTCACCCCTCCACTTT,CASSLTGRSPLHF
many,TRBV7-9,TRBJ2-7,-,TGTGCCAGCAGCCCCCGGACAGCCTTGCGATACGAGCAGTACTTC,CASSPRTALRYEQYF
-,TRBV7-2,TRBJ1-1,-,TGTGCCAGCAGCTTAGGGGCAGGGAACACTGAAGCTTTCTTT,CASSLGAGNTEAFF
few,TRBV6-2/TRBV6-3,TRBJ2-5,TRBD2,TGTGCCAGCAGTCCGGGGGGACTTCAAGAGACCCAGTACTTC,CASSPGGLQETQYF
-,TRBV7-8,TRBJ1-2,TRBD1,TGTGCCAGCAGCGAAAGAGGGGGCCTCTATGGCTACACCTTC,CASSERGGLYGYTF
few,TRBV28,TRBJ1-1,-,TGTGCCAGCAGTTTATCGGGAGGGTTCACTGAAGCTTTCTTT,CASSLSGGFTEAFF
-,TRBV7-9,TRBJ2-2,TRBD1,TGTGCCAGCAGCTCCGACAGGGGAGGGCTGTTTTTT,CASSSDRGGLFF
-,TRBV2,TRBJ1-1,-,TGTGCCAGCATTTTCGGGGAGGCGAACACTGAAGCTTTCTTT,CASIFGEANTEAFF
-,TRBV7-8,TRBJ1-5,-,TGTGCCAGCAGCGCATCAAGGGGAAAGCCCCAGCATTTT,CASSASRGKPQHF
-,TRBV7-9,TRBJ1-3,-,TGTGCCAGCAGCTTGTGGGACGCAGCGGGCTTGAGCTCTGGAAACACCATATATTTT,CASSLWDAAGLSSGNTIYF
-,TRBV29-1,TRBJ2-2,TRBD1,TGCAGCGCTGGACAGGGCACCGGGGAGCTGTTTTTT,CSAGQGTGELFF